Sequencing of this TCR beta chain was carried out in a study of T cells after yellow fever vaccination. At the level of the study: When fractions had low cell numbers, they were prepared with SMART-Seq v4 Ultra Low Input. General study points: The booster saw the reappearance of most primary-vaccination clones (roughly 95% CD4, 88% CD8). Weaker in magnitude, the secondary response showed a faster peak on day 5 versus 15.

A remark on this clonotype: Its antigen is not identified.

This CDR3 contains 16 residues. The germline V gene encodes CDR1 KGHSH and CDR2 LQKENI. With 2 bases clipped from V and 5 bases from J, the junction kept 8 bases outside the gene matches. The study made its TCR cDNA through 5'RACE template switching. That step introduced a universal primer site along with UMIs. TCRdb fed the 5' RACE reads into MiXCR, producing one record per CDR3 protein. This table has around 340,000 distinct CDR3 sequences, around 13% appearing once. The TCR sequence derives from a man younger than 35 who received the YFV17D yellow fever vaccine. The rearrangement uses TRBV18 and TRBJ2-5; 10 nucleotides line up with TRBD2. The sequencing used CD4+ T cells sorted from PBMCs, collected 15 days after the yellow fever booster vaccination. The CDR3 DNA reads TGTGCCAGCTCACCAGGACTAGCGGCCGCAGGGGAGACCCAGTACTTC. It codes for CASSPGLAAAGETQYF.